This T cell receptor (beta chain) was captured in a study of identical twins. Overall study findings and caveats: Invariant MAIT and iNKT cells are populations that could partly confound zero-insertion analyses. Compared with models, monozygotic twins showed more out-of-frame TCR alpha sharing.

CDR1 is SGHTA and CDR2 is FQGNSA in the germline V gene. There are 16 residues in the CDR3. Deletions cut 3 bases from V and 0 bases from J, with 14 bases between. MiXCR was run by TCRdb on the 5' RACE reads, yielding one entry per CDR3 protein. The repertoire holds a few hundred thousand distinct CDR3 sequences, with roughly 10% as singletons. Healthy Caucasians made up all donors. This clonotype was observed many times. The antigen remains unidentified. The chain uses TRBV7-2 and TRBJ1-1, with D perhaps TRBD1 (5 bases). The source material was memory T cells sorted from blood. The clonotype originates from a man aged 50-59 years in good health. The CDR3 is CASSFISRQLNTEAFF. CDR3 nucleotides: TGTGCCAGCAGCTTTATTAGCCGACAGTTGAACACTGAAGCTTTCTTT. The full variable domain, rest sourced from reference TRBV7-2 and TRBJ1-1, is GAGVSQSPSNKVTEKGKDVELRCDPISGHTALYWYRQSLGQGLEFLIYFQGNSAPDKSGLPSDRFSAERTGGSVSTLTIQRTQQEDSAVYLCASSFISRQLNTEAFFGQGTRLTVV.